These 13 T cell receptor beta chains were sequenced from one sample in a study of T-cell reconstitution after alpha-beta-depleted transplantation in children (TCRdb year 2016). What this sample's treatment or condition label stands for: allogeneic hematopoietic cell transplantation with graft depleted of TCRalphabeta T cells and CD19 B cells. Libraries were built with PCR. The data were produced on an Illumina HiSeq 2500. To normalize quantification of the TCRbeta repertoire, the TCR libraries were built with molecular barcoding that relied on unique molecular identifiers. TCRdb passed the public sequencing reads through fastp at Q25 and MiXCR, retaining productive beta sequences. Identical CDR3 protein sequences are pooled into one entry, listed with their most common genes and DNA. The sample table holds approximately 190,000 distinct CDR3 sequences, of which around 5.9% were seen once. The ten largest make up 4.5% of the sample.

The sample here was PBMCs, taken before TCRalphabeta/CD19-depleted stem cell transplant. Receptors were obtained from a girl in the first two years of life with combined immunodeficiency, due to receive a stem cell transplant.

This clonotype was seen ten or more times. V usage is TRBV7-6 and J usage is TRBJ2-2; possibly TRBD2 for D (5 bases). The germline CDR1 and CDR2 sequences are SGHVS and FNYEAQ. The ends were cut back, 2 bases at V and 3 bases at J, with 7 bases in the middle. The CDR3 spans 14 residues. The chain's CDR3 is CASSLLAYTGELFF. In DNA form, the CDR3 reads TGTGCCAGCAGCTTACTAGCATACACCGGGGAGCTGTTTTTT.

This clonotype occurred many times. The rearrangement links TRBV7-6 to TRBJ2-2; no clear D. CDR1 SGHVS and CDR2 FNYEAQ come from the germline V gene. The V end lost 4 bases, the J end lost 6 bases, and 6 bases lay between the germline ends. The CDR3 is 12 amino acids. The CDR3 bases are TGTGCCAGCAGCTCTAATCCCGGGGAGCTGTTTTTT. Translation: CASSSNPGELFF.

This clonotype was counted ten times or more. This rearrangement joins TRBV20-1 to TRBJ2-5, with D possibly matching TRBD1 (5 bases). The CDR3 covers 16 residues. The V end was cut by 0 bases, the J end by 2 bases, with 16 bases between. Germline V gene data show CDR1 as DFQATT and CDR2 as SNEGSKA (reference sequence). The CDR3 DNA reads as TGCAGTGCTAGAGATCTAACAGGCTCCCTTCAAGAGACCCAGTACTTC. Translating gives CSARDLTGSLQETQYF.

This clonotype was counted many times. This chain connects TRBV12-3 or TRBV12-4 to TRBJ2-1; D is unresolved. The CDR3 is made up of 13 amino acids. V lost 5 bases, J lost 6 bases, and 11 bases lay in between. The DNA for the CDR3 is TGTGCCAGCAGTCCCCTCTGGGGCAATGAGCAGTTCTTC. Translation gives CASSPLWGNEQFF.

This clonotype was picked up many times. The chain joins TRBV4-2 to TRBJ2-7; no definite D call. Germline loops: CDR1 LGHNA, CDR2 YNFKEQ. V lost 1 base to trimming and J lost 1 base, with 14 bases between them. The CDR3 has 16 amino acids. CDR3 sequence (DNA): TGTGCCAGCAGCCAAGCCCCTGGCGGCAGTTCCTACGAGCAGTACTTC. Translated: CASSQAPGGSSYEQYF.

This clonotype has just a few counts. This rearrangement joins TRBV5-1 to TRBJ1-2; 9 positions agree with TRBD1. Trimming took 3 bases from V and 10 from J; bases not matched to a gene: 7. This CDR3 has 13 amino acids. The germline V gene has CDR1 SGHRS and CDR2 YFSETQ. The CDR3 sequence: CASSWDRQGDYTF. CDR3 nucleotide sequence: TGCGCCAGCAGCTGGGATCGACAGGGGGACTACACCTTC.

In this sample, this clonotype turned up a few times. The J gene is TRBJ2-2, the V gene TRBV12-3 or TRBV12-4; 7 nucleotides align to TRBD2. V shed 1 base and J 4 bases; nucleotides not matched to a gene: 6. This CDR3 contains 16 residues. Here the CDR3 DNA reads TGTGCCAGCAGTTTAGATTCCAGCGGGGTCACCGGGGAGCTGTTTTTT. Its translation is CASSLDSSGVTGELFF.

In its sample, this clonotype was seen a few times. The rearrangement links TRBV3-1 to TRBJ2-3; 7 nucleotides match TRBD2. The CDR3 is made up of 17 amino acids. Germline-derived CDR1 and CDR2 are LGHDT and YNNKEL (reference sequence). The V segment lost 1 base and the J segment 2 bases; nucleotides outside the gene matches: 9. As DNA, the CDR3 is TGTGCCAGCAGCCAAGGACTAGCACACACACACACAGATACGCAGTATTTT. Its translation is CASSQGLAHTHTDTQYF.

This clonotype was counted ten times or more. The rearrangement joins TRBV12-3 or TRBV12-4 to TRBJ1-2, with D hard to call. CDR3 length: 15 residues. The V end was cut by 1 base, the J end by 1 base, with 10 bases between. CDR3 DNA sequence: TGTGCCAGCAGTTTAGGCCGATTAATTAACTATGGCTACACCTTC. It is translated as CASSLGRLINYGYTF.

Only a few counts were recorded for this clonotype. The rearrangement joins TRBV15 to TRBJ2-5; D gene uncertain. Trimming pared 7 bases from V and 2 bases from J, leaving 11 bases between. This CDR3 comprises 13 residues. The germline V gene encodes CDR1 LNHNV and CDR2 YYDKDF (reference sequence). The chain's CDR3 is CATTQKWQETQYF. The CDR3 DNA follows: TGTGCCACCACCCAGAAGTGGCAAGAGACCCAGTACTTC.

This clonotype was counted a few times. The J gene is TRBJ1-1, the V gene TRBV19; D perhaps matches TRBD1 (5 bases). The germline CDR1 and CDR2 sequences are LNHDA and SQIVND (reference sequence). The CDR3 is made up of 14 amino acids. The germline V and J ends were trimmed by 5 bases and 6 bases, with 16 bases remaining between them. CDR3 nucleotide sequence: TGTGCCAGTAGTTTTACGGGGGAACTGGCTGAAGCTTTCTTT. Translation gives CASSFTGELAEAFF.

This clonotype was counted ten times or more. CDR3 sequence reads: CSVYGRSSYEQYF. The CDR3 DNA reads as TGCAGCGTCTATGGGAGGTCCTCCTACGAGCAGTACTTC. The chain has TRBV29-1 and TRBJ2-7; TRBD2 might be the D (6 bases). V lost 6 bases to trimming and J lost 0 bases, with 12 bases between them. Germline V gene lookup returns CDR1 SQVTM and CDR2 ANQGSEA. The CDR3 is made up of 13 amino acids.

This clonotype has at least ten counts. This chain joins TRBV6-1 and TRBJ2-5, with 10 bases fitting TRBD1. V lost 6 bases to trimming and J lost 5 bases; unmatched junction nucleotides: 9. The CDR3 sequence is 15 residues long. Per the germline V gene, CDR1 is MNHNS and CDR2 is SASEGT. CDR3 protein: CASSPGTGVSETQYF. The CDR3 coding sequence is TGTGCCAGCAGCCCCGGGACAGGGGTATCGGAGACCCAGTACTTC.